These 20 T cell receptor beta chains were sequenced from one sample in a study of cytomegalovirus exposure and HLA in healthy donors. Both 60 Vbeta primers and 13 Jbeta primers went into the PCR. The assay was immunoSEQ multiplex PCR, and TCRdb's table has in-frame clones only and misses some. The table for this sample gives about 160,000 clones. Material: PBMCs. The receptor source for this set is a woman aged 55-75 years in good health and CMV-seronegative.

The rearrangement uses TRBV25-1 and TRBJ1-6; D ambiguous. The V end lost 4 bases, the J end lost 7 bases, and 8 bases lay between the germline ends. Germline-derived CDR1 and CDR2 are MGHDK and SYGVNS. CDR3 size: 13 residues. The CDR3 bases are TGTGCCAGCAGTGTTGACAAAAATTCACCCCTCCACTTT. Translated, it gives CASSVDKNSPLHF.

This CDR3 reads CASSPDNRETQYF. The CDR3 coding sequence is TGCGCCAGCAGCCCTGATAACCGGGAGACCCAGTACTTC. The V gene is TRBV5-1, the J gene TRBJ2-5, with D unresolved. The CDR3 is 13 amino acids. Germline V gene lookup returns CDR1 SGHRS and CDR2 YFSETQ. Trimming took 4 bases from V and 5 from J, leaving 12 bases between them.

The rearrangement joins TRBV2 to TRBJ2-1; 9 positions agree with TRBD2. The germline V gene encodes CDR1 SNHLY and CDR2 FYNNEI. The CDR3 loop spans 14 amino acids. V gave up 6 bases and J gave up 8 bases; unmatched junction bases: 8. CDR3 nucleotide sequence: TGTGCCAGCAGAGCGGGGGGAACTTTCGATGAGCAGTTCTTC. Translated, it gives CASRAGGTFDEQFF.

CDR3 sequence (DNA): TGTGCCAGCAGCCTATCCGGGACAGTGAACACTGAAGCTTTCTTT. It specifies CASSLSGTVNTEAFF. The chain recombines TRBV21-1 with TRBJ1-1; the DNA was not used to check the table's D call, TRBD1. TRBV21-1 is listed as a pseudogene. The CDR3 is 15 residues long.

The chain is built from TRBV6-5 and TRBJ1-1; D unclear. From germline, CDR1 is MNHEY and CDR2 SVGAGI. The CDR3 sequence is 14 residues long. V was pared by 2 bases and J by 1 base, with 8 bases between. The CDR3 is CASSYGVGNTEAFF. The CDR3, as DNA: TGTGCCAGCAGTTACGGAGTGGGGAACACTGAAGCTTTCTTT.

The chain uses TRBV28 and TRBJ2-1, with TRBD1 matching 9 bases. Germline trimming cut 3 bases from V and 2 bases from J; bases unmatched to any gene: 8. The CDR3 totals 17 residues. Germline V lookup: CDR1 MDHEN, CDR2 SYDVKM. Here the CDR3 reads CASSFPLTGGTYNEQFF. CDR3 DNA: TGTGCCAGCAGTTTCCCCTTGACAGGGGGAACCTACAATGAGCAGTTCTTC.

The chain employs TRBV2 and TRBJ1-1; D perhaps matches TRBD1 (6 bases). Germline V gives CDR1 SNHLY, CDR2 FYNNEI. The CDR3 length is 14 residues. The ends were cut back, 6 bases at V and 2 bases at J, with 13 bases in the middle. CDR3 in amino acids: CASRGGTPNTEAFF. The CDR3, as DNA: TGTGCCAGCAGGGGGGGGACACCAAACACTGAAGCTTTCTTT.

The chain employs TRBV10-1 and TRBJ2-7; D not resolved. The CDR3 covers 18 residues. Germline values: CDR1 WNHNN, CDR2 SYGVQD (reference sequence). Trimming cost V 1 base and J 4 bases, with 23 bases left between them. The CDR3 DNA is TGCGCCAGCAGTGAGTATGAATCTAACCTATTAAATATTTACGAGCAGTACTTC. Translated, it gives CASSEYESNLLNIYEQYF.

The V gene is TRBV9, the J gene TRBJ2-5; D is possibly TRBD1 (5 bases). From germline, CDR1 is SGDLS and CDR2 YYNGEE. Trimming cost V 0 bases and J 4 bases, with 16 bases left between them. CDR3 size: 16 residues. For the CDR3, the DNA is TGTGCCAGCAGCGTAGGGACCGTATGGGGCGGAGAGACCCAGTACTTC. Residues: CASSVGTVWGGETQYF.

The chain carries TRBV2 and TRBJ1-6; possibly TRBD1 for D (5 bases). Trimming left V 2 bases short and J 7 bases short, with 12 bases between. Germline V gene lookup returns CDR1 SNHLY and CDR2 FYNNEI. The CDR3 runs 15 residues. The chain's CDR3 is CASSESGERNSPLHF. The CDR3 DNA reads as TGTGCCAGCAGTGAATCGGGGGAGAGAAATTCACCCCTCCACTTT.

The V and J genes are TRBV5-8 and TRBJ1-2, with unresolved D. The ends were cut back, 4 bases at V and 7 bases at J, with 14 bases in the middle. From germline, CDR1 is SGHTS and CDR2 YDEGEE. This CDR3 is 13 amino acids long. CDR3 residues: CASSPRPDGGYTF. The CDR3 nucleotides are TGTGCCAGCAGCCCTAGGCCAGACGGTGGCTACACCTTC.

The rearrangement joins TRBV10-3 to TRBJ2-3; D is uncertain. V was cut by 8 bases and J by 3 bases, with 9 bases left in between. Germline CDR1 is ENHRY and CDR2 is SYGVKD. The CDR3 spans 12 residues. In nucleotides, the CDR3 is TGTGCCATCTCTGGAGCGACAGATACGCAGTATTTT. The encoded protein is CAISGATDTQYF.

The chain employs TRBV5-6 and TRBJ2-1; 8 bases match TRBD2. Losses at the gene ends were 4 bases for V and 9 bases for J; bases not matched to a gene: 9. Germline-derived CDR1 and CDR2 are SGHDT and YYEEEE. This CDR3 comprises 14 residues. The chain's CDR3 is CASSRLWAGGEQFF. DNA for the CDR3: TGTGCCAGCAGCCGCTTGTGGGCGGGGGGTGAGCAGTTCTTC.

The rearrangement links TRBV14 to TRBJ2-7; the D gene is possibly TRBD2 (6 bases). The CDR3 runs 13 residues. Germline CDR1 is SGHDN and CDR2 is FVKESK. The V end lost 6 bases, the J end lost 3 bases, and 12 bases lay between the germline ends. This CDR3 is CASSRGRYYEQYF. In nucleotides, the CDR3 is TGTGCCAGCAGTCGGGGGAGATACTACGAGCAGTACTTC.

The CDR3 protein is CASSAGGADTQYF. The CDR3 DNA is TGCGCCAGCAGCGCAGGGGGCGCAGATACGCAGTATTTT. The V call is TRBV5-1, the J call TRBJ2-3, with 8 bases fitting TRBD1. The trim removed 4 bases at V and 4 bases at J, leaving 2 bases unmatched. The germline V gene has CDR1 SGHRS and CDR2 YFSETQ. The CDR3 loop spans 13 amino acids.

The V call is TRBV2, the J call TRBJ1-4, with a weak D call TRBD1 (6 bases). V lost 4 bases, J lost 2 bases, and 11 bases lay in between. Germline CDR1 and CDR2: SNHLY and FYNNEI. The CDR3 consists of 15 residues. The CDR3 loop reads CASSAQGWTNEKLFF. CDR3 nucleotides: TGTGCCAGCAGTGCCCAGGGGTGGACTAATGAAAAACTGTTTTTT. The whole variable domain, filled in from reference TRBV2 and TRBJ1-4, reads EPEVTQTPSHQVTQMGQEVILRCVPISNHLYFYWYRQILGQKVEFLVSFYNNEISEKSEIFDDQFSVERPDGSNFTLKIRSTKLEDSAMYFCASSAQGWTNEKLFFGSGTQLSVL.

The J gene is TRBJ1-4, the V gene TRBV2; D is possibly TRBD1 (5 bases). V was trimmed by 5 bases and J by 6 bases, leaving 7 bases between them. This CDR3 has 12 residues. Germline V lookup: CDR1 SNHLY, CDR2 FYNNEI. The CDR3 here is CASSLRDEKLFF. DNA of the CDR3: TGTGCCAGCAGTCTCAGGGATGAAAAACTGTTTTTT.

The V gene is TRBV2, the J gene TRBJ1-1; 8 bases line up with TRBD1. Unmatched junction bases numbered 8, after V lost 6 bases and J lost 8 bases. The germline V gene has CDR1 SNHLY and CDR2 FYNNEI. CDR3 length: 13 amino acids. The chain's CDR3 is CASRADRGVEAFF. DNA of the CDR3: TGTGCCAGCAGGGCCGACAGGGGTGTAGAAGCTTTCTTT.

This chain joins TRBV4-2 and TRBJ2-3, with unresolved D. CDR3 length: 13 residues. Germline CDR1 LGHNA, CDR2 YNFKEQ. V dropped 1 base and J dropped 4 bases, with 6 bases sitting between them. Here the CDR3 DNA reads TGTGCCAGCAGCCAAGCCTTCGCAGATACGCAGTATTTT. It specifies CASSQAFADTQYF.

This chain uses TRBV4-2 with TRBJ1-1, with 9 bases that match TRBD1. The CDR3 has 15 amino acids. The V gene end was trimmed by 5 bases and the J gene end by 1 base; junction bases not matched to a gene: 5. CDR1 LGHNA and CDR2 YNFKEQ come from the germline V gene. CDR3 region: CASSGTGQGNTEAFF. As DNA, the CDR3 is TGTGCCAGCAGCGGGACGGGACAGGGGAACACTGAAGCTTTCTTT.